These 21 T cell receptor beta chains share one sample of origin, sequenced in a study of T cell responses to AZD1222 COVID-19 vaccine. Only in-frame clones appear in the TCRdb table, and some are missing; sequencing was by immunoSEQ multiplex PCR. The sample contains some 280,000 clones, 94% of which appear only once. The sample in question was peripheral blood, obtained 28 days after the second AZD1222 dose. These receptors were taken from an adult who received the AZD1222 COVID-19 vaccine.

V and J are TRBV4-2 and TRBJ2-7, with 7 bases fitting TRBD1. The CDR3 is 15 residues long. Per the germline V gene, CDR1 is LGHNA and CDR2 is YNFKEQ. After removal of 1 base from V and 2 bases from J, the junction contained 5 bases not matched to a gene. CDR3 bases: TGTGCCAGCAGCCAAGTGTGGACAGGAGCCTACGAGCAGTACTTC. Protein sequence: CASSQVWTGAYEQYF.

The chain carries TRBV10-1 and TRBJ1-1; D is unresolved. V dropped 4 bases and J dropped 3 bases, with 18 bases sitting between them. The CDR3 extends over 16 amino acids. Germline V gene sequence: CDR1 WNHNN, CDR2 SYGVQD (reference sequence). For the CDR3, the DNA is TGCGCCAGCAGTGGAGTCAGTGCCGTTGGGGACACTGAAGCTTTCTTT. Translation: CASSGVSAVGDTEAFF.

This rearrangement joins TRBV27 to TRBJ1-6; no definite D call. The CDR3 extends over 14 amino acids. Germline CDR1 and CDR2: MNHEY and SMNVEV (reference sequence). The V end lost 10 bases, the J end lost 0 bases, and 10 bases lay between the germline ends. CDR3 in amino acids: CATADGSYNSPLHF. The CDR3 DNA sequence: TGTGCCACCGCGGACGGCTCCTATAATTCACCCCTCCACTTT.

The chain couples TRBV9 to TRBJ2-3; the D gene could be TRBD1 or TRBD2 (6 bases each). V was clipped by 3 bases and J by 4 bases, with 12 bases between them. The V gene's germline CDR1 is SGDLS and CDR2 YYNGEE. CDR3 length: 14 residues. CDR3 region: CASSEGGLSDTQYF. The DNA for the CDR3 is TGTGCCAGCAGCGAAGGGGGACTGTCAGATACGCAGTATTTT. The whole variable domain, filled in from reference TRBV9 and TRBJ2-3, reads DSGVTQTPKHLITATGQRVTLRCSPRSGDLSVYWYQQSLDQGLQFLIQYYNGEERAKGNILERFSAQQFPDLHSELNLSSLELGDSALYFCASSEGGLSDTQYFGPGTRLTVL.

This clone was seen once. The chain employs TRBV5-1 and TRBJ2-1; D possibly corresponds to TRBD1 (6 bases). V lost 2 bases and J 6 bases, leaving 6 bases between the germline ends. Germline V gene lookup returns CDR1 SGHRS and CDR2 YFSETQ. CDR3 length: 12 amino acids. The CDR3 reads CASSLQGNEQFF. The CDR3 DNA is TGCGCCAGCAGCTTACAGGGCAATGAGCAGTTCTTC. The variable domain in full, completed from reference TRBV5-1 and TRBJ2-1, reads KAGVTQTPRYLIKTRGQQVTLSCSPISGHRSVSWYQQTPGQGLQFLFEYFSETQRNKGNFPGRFSGRQFSNSRSEMNVSTLELGDSALYLCASSLQGNEQFFGPGTRLTVL.

This chain links TRBV18 with TRBJ2-7; D not certain. The V gene lost 1 base and the J gene lost 2 bases, with 9 bases spanning the gap. Per germline, CDR1 KGHSH and CDR2 LQKENI. This CDR3 region has 14 residues. CDR3 DNA sequence: TGTGCCAGCTCACCACGCGACCACCCCTACGAGCAGTACTTC. It translates to CASSPRDHPYEQYF.

The chain combines TRBV19 with TRBJ2-6; D is uncertain. Trimming removed 6 bases from V and 2 bases from J, with 2 bases in between. The CDR3 covers 12 residues. Germline V gene data show CDR1 as LNHDA and CDR2 as SQIVND (reference sequence). CDR3 loop: CASSPGANVLTF. CDR3 bases: TGTGCCAGTAGCCCTGGGGCCAACGTCCTGACTTTC.

V and J are TRBV12-3 or TRBV12-4 and TRBJ1-2, with D perhaps matching TRBD1 (5 bases). V was clipped by 1 base and J by 4 bases, with 7 bases between them. CDR3 size: 13 residues. CDR3 sequence: CASSLGGSYGYTF. CDR3 DNA sequence: TGTGCCAGCAGTTTAGGGGGCTCCTATGGCTACACCTTC.

V is TRBV5-4 and J is TRBJ2-3; D uncertain. Germline loops: CDR1 SGHNT, CDR2 YYREEE (reference sequence). The CDR3 totals 13 residues. V lost 1 base to trimming and J lost 3 bases, with 6 bases between them. CDR3 loop: CASSLSRTDTQYF. DNA of the CDR3: TGTGCCAGCAGCTTGAGCAGAACAGATACGCAGTATTTT.

V usage is TRBV11-2 and J usage is TRBJ1-4; 7 positions agree with TRBD1. The trim removed 3 bases at V and 5 bases at J, leaving 3 bases unmatched. Germline CDR1 and CDR2: SGHAT and FQNNGV. This CDR3 comprises 14 residues. This CDR3 is CASSFGGQNEKLFF. For the CDR3, the DNA is TGTGCCAGCAGCTTTGGGGGACAGAATGAAAAACTGTTTTTT.

The V and J genes are TRBV5-6 and TRBJ1-5; D is perhaps TRBD1 (6 bases). This CDR3 region has 15 residues. Trimming pared 1 base from V and 2 bases from J, leaving 10 bases between. Per germline, CDR1 SGHDT and CDR2 YYEEEE. The CDR3, as DNA: TGTGCCAGCAGCTTGCAACAGGGAGGCAATCAGCCCCAGCATTTT. Translating gives CASSLQQGGNQPQHF.

V gene TRBV2 combines with J gene TRBJ1-5; a weak D match, TRBD1 (5 bases). The V end was cut by 3 bases, the J end by 5 bases, with 8 bases between. The V gene's germline CDR1 is SNHLY and CDR2 FYNNEI. The CDR3 runs to 13 residues. The CDR3 DNA reads as TGTGCCAGCAGTGAGGGGCGGTATCAGCCCCAGCATTTT. It encodes CASSEGRYQPQHF. The full variable domain, in which reference TRBV2 and TRBJ1-5 provide the parts outside the CDR3, is EPEVTQTPSHQVTQMGQEVILRCVPISNHLYFYWYRQILGQKVEFLVSFYNNEISEKSEIFDDQFSVERPDGSNFTLKIRSTKLEDSAMYFCASSEGRYQPQHFGDGTRLSIL.

The V and J genes are TRBV9 and TRBJ2-7; D gene uncertain. Trimming removed 4 bases from V and 3 bases from J, with 11 bases in between. Germline V lookup: CDR1 SGDLS, CDR2 YYNGEE. The CDR3 loop spans 13 amino acids. CDR3 in DNA: TGTGCCAGCAGCCCCCGCATAAGCTACGAGCAGTACTTC. Translation: CASSPRISYEQYF. Supplemented by reference TRBV9 and TRBJ2-7, the full variable domain reads DSGVTQTPKHLITATGQRVTLRCSPRSGDLSVYWYQQSLDQGLQFLIQYYNGEERAKGNILERFSAQQFPDLHSELNLSSLELGDSALYFCASSPRISYEQYFGPGTRLTVT.

V gene TRBV2 combines with J gene TRBJ2-6; TRBD1 aligns across 11 bases. In germline, CDR1 is SNHLY, CDR2 FYNNEI. This CDR3 has 15 amino acids. With 9 bases clipped from V and 2 bases from J, the junction kept 3 bases outside the gene matches. The CDR3 region is CARGTGGTGANVLTF. CDR3 nucleotides: TGTGCCAGAGGGACAGGGGGGACTGGGGCCAACGTCCTGACTTTC.

The chain employs TRBV5-1 and TRBJ2-3; D gene unclear. Germline V gene lookup returns CDR1 SGHRS and CDR2 YFSETQ. The germline V and J ends were trimmed by 3 bases and 5 bases, with 16 bases remaining between them. This CDR3 is built from 15 residues. In DNA, the CDR3 is TGCGCCAGCAGCTCTGGTCAGACTGACTTAGATACGCAGTATTTT. It translates to CASSSGQTDLDTQYF.

This chain joins TRBV28 and TRBJ1-3; perhaps TRBD1 as D (5 bases). The CDR3 runs 16 residues. CDR1 is MDHEN, CDR2 SYDVKM, per germline. V gave up 5 bases and J gave up 1 base, with 15 bases separating them. CDR3 nucleotides: TGTGCCAGCAGTGAAGGCGGCGGGGCGTCTGGAAACACCATATATTTT. Protein product: CASSEGGGASGNTIYF.

This chain links TRBV19 with TRBJ1-3; a possible D gene is TRBD1 (5 bases). The ends were cut back, 3 bases at V and 7 bases at J, with 13 bases in the middle. CDR1 LNHDA and CDR2 SQIVND come from the germline V gene (reference sequence). The CDR3 contains 14 residues. CDR3 bases: TGTGCCAGTAGTATTGGAGGGGTTTCGAACACCATATATTTT. This codes for CASSIGGVSNTIYF.

V is TRBV24-1 and J is TRBJ2-2, with D perhaps assigned TRBD1 or TRBD2 (5 bases each). This CDR3 region has 13 residues. V was shortened by 6 bases and J by 4 bases, with 8 bases between the two germline ends. Germline V CDR1 and CDR2: KGHDR, SFDVKD. The CDR3 region has the DNA TGTGCCACCAGTCGGGGCGGCACCGGGGAGCTGTTTTTT. Translated, it gives CATSRGGTGELFF.

This chain connects TRBV20-1 to TRBJ1-2; D uncertain. CDR3 length equals 12 residues. CDR1 DFQATT and CDR2 SNEGSKA come from the germline V gene (reference sequence). The V gene lost 3 bases and the J gene lost 1 base, with 6 bases spanning the gap. The CDR3 DNA follows: TGCAGTGCTAGTAACCGTAACTATGGCTACACCTTC. Translation: CSASNRNYGYTF.

This sequence joins TRBV28 and TRBJ2-1, with D perhaps being TRBD1 or TRBD2 (5 bases each). CDR3 length: 15 residues. Germline CDR1 reads MDHEN; CDR2 reads SYDVKM. V lost 7 bases, J lost 2 bases, and 15 bases lay in between. This chain's CDR3 is CASIKTGAPYNEQFF. For the CDR3, the DNA is TGTGCCAGCATCAAAACCGGGGCTCCCTACAATGAGCAGTTCTTC.

The chain is built from TRBV9 and TRBJ1-4; D remains ambiguous. The germline CDR1 and CDR2 sequences are SGDLS and YYNGEE. This CDR3 region has 15 residues. Trimming pared 1 base from V and 0 bases from J, leaving 7 bases between. The CDR3 DNA reads as TGTGCCAGCAGCGTATCATCTGCAACTAATGAAAAACTGTTTTTT. Translation: CASSVSSATNEKLFF.